This T cell receptor beta chain was obtained from a study of blood T cell repertoires in COVID-19. Overall study context: Material from acute and convalescent COVID-19 was sourced from the United States, Italy and Spain. PBMCs, B-cell-depleted T cells, or T cells were the source of the cDNA or gDNA that made up the material.

CDR3 length equals 14 residues. Germline V gene data show CDR1 as LNHDA and CDR2 as SQIVND (reference sequence). V shed 1 base and J shed 0 bases, with 6 bases lying between them. In the source study's methods: Estimation of nucleated cell counts relied on the amplification of reference gene primers. Measured with immunoSEQ multiplex PCR; TCRdb has only the in-frame clones, and not every one. V, J and clone size derive from that table, while D and trimming were established from the DNA sequence. The sample comprises 93,000 or so clones, roughly 87% of which are singletons, and roughly 18% rests with the top ten.

Input material: peripheral blood. This receptor was obtained from a woman older than 75 in a cohort sampled during active COVID-19. The chain has TRBV19 and TRBJ1-2, with D maybe TRBD1 (5 bases). The CDR3 DNA reads as TGTGCCAGTAGTATAGGACAGACTAACTATGGCTACACCTTC. Amino acid sequence: CASSIGQTNYGYTF. Filled out from reference TRBV19 and TRBJ1-2, the complete variable domain reads DGGITQSPKYLFRKEGQNVTLSCEQNLNHDAMYWYRQDPGQGLRLIYYSQIVNDFQKGDIAEGYSVSREKKESFPLTVTSAQKNPTAFYLCASSIGQTNYGYTFGSGTRLTVV.